The 28 T cell receptor beta chains below were found in one sample sequenced in a study of regulatory T cells in long-lasting Graves disease (dated by TCRdb to the early 2020s). Library preparation was by multiplex PCR. Sequencer: Illumina HiSeq 4000. CDR3 regions were amplified by Arm-PCR with iRepertoire HTBI primers to construct TCR beta libraries. TCRdb redid the processing of the public reads, applying fastp at Q25 and MiXCR, and retained in-frame beta chains. Each record represents a unique CDR3 protein, reported with the most common genes and DNA among its rows. The sample contains over 450,000 distinct CDR3 sequences, about a fifth of them found a single time. The ten largest clonotypes hold more than 6% of the sample. This specimen's time point label, interpreted: persistent/refractory GD, antithyroid drugs over 5 years with positive TRAb. RNA was extracted from PBMCs in TRIzol for both TCR sequencing and RNA sequencing.

The sample here was peripheral blood mononuclear cells (PBMCs), taken when the disease was refractory, from a patient treated with antithyroid drugs. These TCRs come from a female donor with Graves disease.

This clonotype was detected a few times. Here the CDR3 reads CASSSDSGHYNEQFF. CDR3 DNA: TGTGCCAGCAGCTCTGATAGCGGGCACTACAATGAGCAGTTCTTC. The gene calls are TRBV7-2 and TRBJ2-1, with 7 nucleotides matching TRBD2. With 4 bases clipped from V and 3 bases from J, the junction kept 6 bases outside the gene matches. The CDR3 length is 15 residues. Germline CDR1 and CDR2: SGHTA and FQGNSA.

This clonotype was seen repeatedly, ten times or more. The gene calls are TRBV12-3 or TRBV12-4 and TRBJ1-2, with TRBD1 as a possible D gene (6 bases). The V and J ends lost 6 bases and 4 bases respectively, with 15 bases between them. The CDR3 sequence is 14 residues long. CDR3 sequence: CASSEDSTGYGYTF. The DNA for the CDR3 is TGTGCCAGCAGCGAAGACTCGACAGGCTATGGCTACACCTTC.

This clonotype was seen more than once but under ten times. The gene calls are TRBV4-1 and TRBJ2-5; maybe TRBD1 (6 bases). Trimming pared 2 bases from V and 4 bases from J, leaving 8 bases between. Germline loops: CDR1 MGHRA, CDR2 YSYEKL. This CDR3 spans 13 amino acids. The CDR3 nucleotides read TGCGCCAGCAGCCAAACCAGGGGAGAGACCCAGTACTTC. Translated: CASSQTRGETQYF.

V usage is TRBV19 and J usage is TRBJ2-5, with a weak D call TRBD2 (6 bases). CDR3 length: 15 amino acids. Trimming cost V 5 bases and J 2 bases, with 15 bases left between them. CDR1 is LNHDA and CDR2 is SQIVND in the germline V gene (reference sequence). CDR3 in amino acids: CASSPGDGLQETQYF. CDR3 DNA sequence: TGTGCCAGTAGTCCGGGGGACGGACTACAAGAGACCCAGTACTTC.

This clonotype appeared a few times. The chain links TRBV19 to TRBJ1-4, with D perhaps matching TRBD1 (5 bases). Germline CDR1 and CDR2: LNHDA and SQIVND (reference sequence). The CDR3 runs to 15 residues. The V end was cut by 5 bases, the J end by 1 base, with 11 bases between. CDR3 sequence (DNA): TGTGCCAGTAGTTTCCTCGGGGGAACTAATGAAAAACTGTTTTTT. Protein product: CASSFLGGTNEKLFF.

This clonotype was recorded many times. This chain uses TRBV11-1 with TRBJ1-2; D may be TRBD1 (5 bases). The CDR3 runs to 13 residues. Trimming removed 4 bases at V and 4 bases at J, with 10 bases between. Germline CDR1 is SGHAT and CDR2 is FQDESV (reference sequence). CDR3 in DNA: TGTGCCAGCAGCTCAGGGAGGGTCTATGGCTACACCTTC. Protein sequence: CASSSGRVYGYTF. The variable domain in full, completed from reference TRBV11-1 and TRBJ1-2, reads EAEVAQSPRYKITEKSQAVAFWCDPISGHATLYWYRQILGQGPELLVQFQDESVVDDSQLPKDRFSAERLKGVDSTLKIQPAELGDSAMYLCASSSGRVYGYTFGSGTRLTVV.

The chain employs TRBV20-1 and TRBJ2-1, with D perhaps matching TRBD2 (7 bases). CDR1 is DFQATT, CDR2 SNEGSKA, per germline (reference sequence). The germline V and J ends were trimmed by 0 bases and 0 bases, with 21 bases remaining between them. This CDR3 comprises 19 residues. The CDR3 DNA reads TGCAGTGCTAGAGATCTTCTGGCGGGGGCCGTTCTCTCCTACAATGAGCAGTTCTTC. Its translation is CSARDLLAGAVLSYNEQFF.

This chain uses TRBV6-2 or TRBV6-3 with TRBJ1-6; no definite D call. Trimming pared 2 bases from V and 0 bases from J, leaving 14 bases between. Germline CDR1 MNHEY, CDR2 SVGEGT. This CDR3 is built from 18 residues. The CDR3 nucleotides are TGTGCCAGCAGTTACGAGCTTCCTGGGAGCTCCTATAATTCACCCCTCCACTTT. Protein: CASSYELPGSSYNSPLHF.

V is TRBV12-3 or TRBV12-4 and J is TRBJ2-7, with 7 bases lining up with TRBD1. The V gene end was trimmed by 5 bases and the J gene end by 7 bases; junction bases not matched to a gene: 14. This CDR3 has 15 residues. CDR3 in amino acids: CASSRQTGLGTEQYF. The CDR3 DNA reads as TGTGCCAGCAGTCGCCAGACAGGGCTCGGTACTGAGCAGTACTTC.

This clonotype showed up many times. V gene TRBV5-1 combines with J gene TRBJ2-7, with TRBD2 identical over 10 bases. The germline V gene has CDR1 SGHRS and CDR2 YFSETQ. This CDR3 contains 14 residues. Losses at the gene ends were 1 base for V and 6 bases for J; bases not matched to a gene: 4. This CDR3 is CASSLLAGGAEQYF. DNA of the CDR3: TGCGCCAGCAGCTTGTTAGCGGGAGGTGCCGAGCAGTACTTC.

This clonotype was observed many times. CDR3 protein: CSARPQTGAWGTQYF. CDR3 nucleotide sequence: TGCAGTGCTAGACCCCAGACGGGGGCGTGGGGGACCCAGTACTTC. The rearrangement links TRBV20-1 to TRBJ2-5, with D perhaps assigned TRBD1 or TRBD2 (6 bases each). The CDR3 runs 15 residues. V gave up 2 bases and J gave up 7 bases, with 20 bases separating them. CDR1 is DFQATT, CDR2 SNEGSKA, per germline (reference sequence).

Ten or more counts support this clonotype. The CDR3 DNA reads TGTGCCAGCACCCCGGGGCAGCGAACCTACGAGCAGTACTTC. Residues: CASTPGQRTYEQYF. This chain uses TRBV28 with TRBJ2-7, with D possibly being TRBD1 or TRBD2 (5 bases each). Trimming pared 7 bases from V and 2 bases from J, leaving 15 bases between. CDR3 size: 14 residues. Germline V CDR1 and CDR2: MDHEN, SYDVKM.

The chain recombines TRBV25-1 with TRBJ1-1, with no clear D. The CDR3 sequence is 13 residues long. Per the germline V gene, CDR1 is MGHDK and CDR2 is SYGVNS. V lost 1 base to trimming and J lost 3 bases, with 6 bases between them. CDR3: CASSEFGYTEAFF. The CDR3, as DNA: TGTGCCAGCAGTGAATTTGGGTACACTGAAGCTTTCTTT.

This clonotype was counted many times. The chain employs TRBV12-5 and TRBJ2-5; D is ambiguous. The CDR3 covers 13 residues. The germline V and J ends were trimmed by 5 bases and 1 base, with 8 bases remaining between them. Per the germline V gene, CDR1 is LGHNT and CDR2 is FRNRAP. The CDR3 nucleotides are TGTGCTAGTGGTACGATAGGCCAAGAGACCCAGTACTTC. Translated: CASGTIGQETQYF.

Many counts were recorded for this clonotype. The chain recombines TRBV2 with TRBJ2-7, with 11 bases fitting TRBD1. In germline, CDR1 is SNHLY, CDR2 FYNNEI. Losses at the gene ends were 10 bases for V and 6 bases for J; bases not matched to a gene: 14. This CDR3 is 15 amino acids long. CDR3 in amino acids: CANTLGQGGLGEQYF. The CDR3 nucleotides are TGTGCCAATACTCTGGGACAGGGGGGACTTGGCGAGCAGTACTTC.

There are a few counts of this clonotype. The chain carries TRBV7-9 and TRBJ2-7, with TRBD1 matching over 8 bases. The junction had 6 bases not matched to a gene; V was cut back by 7 bases and J by 4 bases. This CDR3 is 13 amino acids long. The V gene's germline CDR1 is SEHNR and CDR2 FQNEAQ (reference sequence). Here the CDR3 DNA reads TGTGCCAGCACCCGACAGGGGAGATACGAGCAGTACTTC. Protein: CASTRQGRYEQYF.

V gene TRBV13 combines with J gene TRBJ1-1, with 9 bases identical to TRBD1. There are 17 residues in the CDR3. V shed 2 bases and J 5 bases; nucleotides not matched to a gene: 12. CDR1 and CDR2 from the germline V gene are PRHDT and FYEKMQ (reference sequence). The CDR3 bases are TGTGCCAGCAGCTTAAGTTGGGCGGACAGGGGCCGGACTGAAGCTTTCTTT. It is translated as CASSLSWADRGRTEAFF. The variable domain in full, completed from reference TRBV13 and TRBJ1-1, reads AAGVIQSPRHLIKEKRETATLKCYPIPRHDTVYWYQQGPGQDPQFLISFYEKMQSDKGSIPDRFSAQQFSDYHSELNMSSLELGDSALYFCASSLSWADRGRTEAFFGQGTRLTVV.

The chain has TRBV29-1 and TRBJ1-1; D gene ambiguous. Trimming took off 1 base at V and 6 bases at J, with 15 bases between the two ends. In germline, CDR1 is SQVTM, CDR2 ANQGSEA. The CDR3 spans 14 residues. The CDR3 here is CSVEVVGGRAEAFF. The CDR3 DNA reads TGCAGCGTTGAAGTGGTCGGAGGGAGGGCTGAAGCTTTCTTT. Full variable domain (outside the CDR3, taken from reference TRBV29-1 and TRBJ1-1): SAVISQKPSRDICQRGTSLTIQCQVDSQVTMMFWYRQQPGQSLTLIATANQGSEATYESGFVIDKFPISRPNLTFSTLTVSNMSPEDSSIYLCSVEVVGGRAEAFFGQGTRLTVV.

In its sample, this clonotype was seen a few times. The chain combines TRBV11-2 with TRBJ2-6, with D unresolved. With 2 bases removed from V and 0 bases from J, the gap between germline ends came to 14 bases. Germline V gene sequence: CDR1 SGHAT, CDR2 FQNNGV. The CDR3 has 18 amino acids. The chain's CDR3 is CASSLMAGVSSGANVLTF. CDR3 in DNA: TGTGCCAGCAGCTTAATGGCAGGTGTTAGCTCTGGGGCCAACGTCCTGACTTTC.

As DNA, the CDR3 is TGTGCCAGCAGCTTAGAGGGAGGTAAAATAACGAATGAAAAACTGTTTTTT. Amino acid sequence: CASSLEGGKITNEKLFF. The chain employs TRBV7-9 and TRBJ1-4; D unresolved. The CDR3 has 17 amino acids. Germline V CDR1 and CDR2: SEHNR, FQNEAQ (reference sequence). The V gene lost 1 base and the J gene lost 5 bases, with 17 bases spanning the gap.

The chain joins TRBV6-1 to TRBJ1-2, with TRBD1 matching over 7 bases. Trimming at V came to 4 bases and at J to 4 bases, leaving 3 bases not matched to a gene. The germline CDR1 and CDR2 sequences are MNHNS and SASEGT. The CDR3 consists of 13 residues. CDR3 loop: CASSGGTVYGYTF. In nucleotides, the CDR3 is TGTGCCAGCAGTGGCGGGACAGTCTATGGCTACACCTTC.

In this sample, this clonotype turned up a few times. A much bigger clone sits one base away, suggesting this may be a read error. The rearrangement links TRBV12-3 or TRBV12-4 to TRBJ2-7; TRBD2 matches 7 bases. The CDR3 extends over 15 amino acids. V lost 7 bases, J lost 2 bases, and 11 bases stayed unmatched. In DNA form, the CDR3 reads TGTGCCAGCACCCACGGGACTACCGGGACCTACGAGCAGTACTTC. It is translated as CASTHGTTGTYEQYF.

As for this clonotype: This likely reflects a read error, since a far larger clone is one base away. The chain combines TRBV6-2 or TRBV6-3 with TRBJ2-5; no definite D call. CDR1 and CDR2 from the germline V gene are MNHEY and SVGEGT. This CDR3 spans 12 amino acids. CDR3 in DNA: TGTGCCAGCAACGAGGTTTTCGAGACCCCGTACTTC. It is translated as CASNEVFETPYF.

V and J are TRBV7-8 and TRBJ1-2; tentatively, D is TRBD1 (6 bases). Trimming pared 5 bases from V and 7 bases from J, leaving 14 bases between. Germline V CDR1 and CDR2: SGHVS, FQNEAQ. This CDR3 is built from 13 residues. This CDR3 is CASSPAEDSGYTF. In nucleotides, the CDR3 is TGTGCCAGCAGCCCTGCAGAGGACAGTGGCTACACCTTC. The full variable domain, rest sourced from reference TRBV7-8 and TRBJ1-2, is GAGVSQSPRYKVAKRGQDVALRCDPISGHVSLFWYQQALGQGPEFLTYFQNEAQLDKSGLPSDRFFAERPEGSVSTLKIQRTQQEDSAVYLCASSPAEDSGYTFGSGTRLTVV.

The chain joins TRBV7-9 to TRBJ1-1; 7 bases align to TRBD1. CDR1 and CDR2 (germline): SEHNR, FQNEAQ (reference sequence). The CDR3 length is 13 residues. The J segment lost 9 bases and the V segment lost 1 base, leaving 5 bases of the junction unmatched. The CDR3 reads CASSLGQGLQAFF. The CDR3 DNA follows: TGTGCCAGCAGCTTAGGACAGGGCCTTCAAGCTTTCTTT.

This clonotype was detected many times. The genes are TRBV28 and TRBJ1-6; D unresolved. The V gene lost 2 bases and the J gene lost 2 bases, with 7 bases spanning the gap. There are 15 residues in the CDR3. The germline gives CDR1 MDHEN, CDR2 SYDVKM. In DNA, the CDR3 is TGTGCCAGCAGTTTAGAAGTTACCTATAATTCACCCCTCCACTTT. Its translation is CASSLEVTYNSPLHF.

The CDR3 protein is CASSSGPWSTGYTF. The CDR3 DNA follows: TGTGCCAGCAGTTCGGGACCGTGGTCTACCGGCTACACCTTC. The chain recombines TRBV12-3 or TRBV12-4 with TRBJ1-2, with D perhaps matching TRBD1 (5 bases). This CDR3 contains 14 residues. With 4 bases removed from V and 8 bases from J, the gap between germline ends came to 17 bases.

The chain recombines TRBV28 with TRBJ2-3; 9 nucleotides match TRBD2. V lost 2 bases to trimming and J lost 2 bases; unmatched junction nucleotides: 2. Per the germline V gene, CDR1 is MDHEN and CDR2 is SYDVKM. This CDR3 contains 15 residues. This CDR3 is CASSLLAGPTDTQYF. The CDR3 nucleotides read TGTGCCAGCAGTTTACTAGCGGGGCCCACAGATACGCAGTATTTT.